This T cell receptor beta chain was sequenced for a study of cytomegalovirus exposure and HLA in healthy donors. This PCR relied on a set of 60 Vbeta primers and 13 Jbeta primers. The protocol was immunoSEQ multiplex PCR, while the TCRdb copy is restricted to in-frame clones and leaves out a portion. Of some 150,000 clones in the sample, about 79% were seen once. The CDR3 has 14 amino acids. Germline CDR1 reads SNHLY; CDR2 reads FYNNEI. The V gene end was trimmed by 3 bases and the J gene end by 6 bases; junction bases not matched to a gene: 5. The sequenced material came from PBMCs. V and J are TRBV2 and TRBJ2-3; TRBD2 agrees at 8 bases. The sequence was collected from a female donor in good health and CMV-seropositive. CDR3 in amino acids: CASSELQRGDTQYF. The CDR3 DNA reads as TGTGCCAGCAGTGAGTTGCAGCGGGGGGATACGCAGTATTTT.